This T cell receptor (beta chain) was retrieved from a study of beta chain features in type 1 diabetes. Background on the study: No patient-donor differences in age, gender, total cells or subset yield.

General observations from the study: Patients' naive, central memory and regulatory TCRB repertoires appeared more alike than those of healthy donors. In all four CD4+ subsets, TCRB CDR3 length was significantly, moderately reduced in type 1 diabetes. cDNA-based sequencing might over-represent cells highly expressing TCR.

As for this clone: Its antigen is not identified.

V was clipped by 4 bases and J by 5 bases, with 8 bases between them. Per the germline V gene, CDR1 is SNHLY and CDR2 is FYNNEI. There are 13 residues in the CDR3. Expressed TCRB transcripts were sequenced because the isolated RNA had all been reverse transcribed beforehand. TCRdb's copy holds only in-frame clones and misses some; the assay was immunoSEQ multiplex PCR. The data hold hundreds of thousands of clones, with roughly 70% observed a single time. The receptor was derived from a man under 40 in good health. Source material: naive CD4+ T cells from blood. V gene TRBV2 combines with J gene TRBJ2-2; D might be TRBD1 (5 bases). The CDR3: CASSVQGTGELFF. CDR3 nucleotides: TGTGCCAGCAGTGTTCAGGGTACCGGGGAGCTGTTTTTT. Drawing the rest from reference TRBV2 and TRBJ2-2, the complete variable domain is EPEVTQTPSHQVTQMGQEVILRCVPISNHLYFYWYRQILGQKVEFLVSFYNNEISEKSEIFDDQFSVERPDGSNFTLKIRSTKLEDSAMYFCASSVQGTGELFFGEGSRLTVL.